These 13 T cell receptor beta chains were all obtained from the same sample, sequenced in a study of Ad26.COV2.S vaccination and SARS-CoV-2 variants (dated by TCRdb to the early 2020s). The treatment or condition label, read with the paper, signifies: about 20 received Ad26.COV2.S at low or high dose, single or two shots; several received placebo; per-sample allocation not given. For vaccine and placebo recipients, repertoires were sequenced using samples collected on day 63 after the first injection. Library prep was done by the immunoSEQ multiplex PCR assay. Here the immuneACCESS table is served through TCRdb, limited to in-frame sequences with V and J called. Missing clones are a known gap in these copies; in checked studies unresolved V genes cover under half, and the rest lacks a known reason. Counted in this sample were 410,000 or so clones; 75% to 95% of them appeared once. The ten most abundant clones make up 12% of the sample.

This sample comprised peripheral blood, obtained in a trial of Ad26.COV2.S vaccine versus placebo. Source of these receptors: a person aged 18-65 years who received the Ad26.COV2.S COVID-19 vaccine or a placebo.

V usage is TRBV6-1 and J usage is TRBJ1-1; the D gene is possibly TRBD1 (5 bases). CDR3 size: 14 residues. Trimming stripped 3 bases from V and 4 bases from J, with 12 bases between. The germline V gene encodes CDR1 MNHNS and CDR2 SASEGT. The CDR3 protein is CASSEGGRGTEAFF. CDR3 bases: TGTGCCAGCAGTGAGGGGGGTCGGGGCACTGAAGCTTTCTTT.

The genes are TRBV29-1 and TRBJ2-1, with no clear D. CDR1 and CDR2 from the germline V gene are SQVTM and ANQGSEA. This CDR3 has 14 residues. V dropped 5 bases and J dropped 1 base, with 12 bases sitting between them. The CDR3 nucleotides are TGCAGCGTTCGGTCCCTACGGTCCTACAATGAGCAGTTCTTC. Translated, it gives CSVRSLRSYNEQFF.

The chain carries TRBV9 and TRBJ2-2; no reliable D call. Looked up from germline, CDR1 is SGDLS and CDR2 is YYNGEE. The CDR3 loop spans 14 amino acids. V lost 1 base, J lost 6 bases, and 10 bases lay in between. As DNA, the CDR3 is TGTGCCAGCAGCGTAAGCAGCAACCCCGGGGAGCTGTTTTTT. As protein: CASSVSSNPGELFF.

J is TRBJ2-2 and V is TRBV5-1; tentatively, D is TRBD2 (5 bases). Germline CDR1 and CDR2: SGHRS and YFSETQ. V lost 4 bases and J 4 bases, leaving 11 bases between the germline ends. The CDR3 spans 14 residues. This CDR3 reads CASSGGRGTGELFF. Here the CDR3 DNA reads TGCGCCAGCAGCGGCGGACGGGGCACCGGGGAGCTGTTTTTT.

The DNA of the CDR3 is TGTGCCAGCAGTTCCCGACAGGGGGCGTCTGAAGCTTTCTTT. Translation gives CASSSRQGASEAFF. This chain uses TRBV28 with TRBJ1-1; 10 bases agree with TRBD1. The CDR3 is made up of 14 amino acids. The germline V gene encodes CDR1 MDHEN and CDR2 SYDVKM. The junction had 5 bases not matched to a gene; V was cut back by 4 bases and J by 6 bases.

The V call is TRBV5-6, the J call TRBJ1-3, with TRBD1 matching 7 bases. V shed 1 base, J shed 9 bases, and the junction held 10 bases outside the gene matches. The CDR3 loop spans 15 amino acids. Germline CDR1 and CDR2: SGHDT and YYEEEE. CDR3 in DNA: TGTGCCAGCAGCTTGAGGGAGACAGGGCGAAGCACCATATATTTT. This translates into CASSLRETGRSTIYF.

The rearrangement links TRBV4-1 to TRBJ1-6; D ambiguous. CDR1 is MGHRA, CDR2 YSYEKL, per germline. Trimming shortened V by 1 base and J by 4 bases, and 5 bases separated the two germline ends. This CDR3 contains 14 residues. DNA for the CDR3: TGCGCCAGCAGCCAAGCCCTTTATAATTCACCCCTCCACTTT. Protein product: CASSQALYNSPLHF.

J is TRBJ1-6 and V is TRBV27, with D possibly being TRBD1 (6 bases). CDR1 MNHEY and CDR2 SMNVEV come from the germline V gene (reference sequence). The CDR3 runs to 15 residues. V was cut by 2 bases and J by 4 bases, with 9 bases left in between. The CDR3 DNA reads TGTGCCAGCAGTTTAGGGCAGGGGTATAATTCACCCCTCCACTTT. Amino acid sequence: CASSLGQGYNSPLHF.

The rearrangement links TRBV28 to TRBJ2-1, with D possibly matching TRBD2 (7 bases). The V end was cut by 5 bases, the J end by 7 bases, with 21 bases between. In germline, CDR1 is MDHEN, CDR2 SYDVKM. This CDR3 has 16 residues. The CDR3 spells CASSGVVAGATNEQFF. The CDR3 coding sequence is TGTGCCAGCAGTGGGGTGGTTGCGGGGGCCACTAATGAGCAGTTCTTC. The full variable domain, in which reference TRBV28 and TRBJ2-1 provide the parts outside the CDR3, is DVKVTQSSRYLVKRTGEKVFLECVQDMDHENMFWYRQDPGLGLRLIYFSYDVKMKEKGDIPEGYSVSREKKERFSLILESASTNQTSMYLCASSGVVAGATNEQFFGPGTRLTVL.

The chain joins TRBV13 to TRBJ2-7; TRBD2 matches 10 bases. This CDR3 is 15 amino acids long. The J segment lost 7 bases and the V segment lost 4 bases, leaving 10 bases of the junction unmatched. Germline CDR1 reads PRHDT; CDR2 reads FYEKMQ (reference sequence). CDR3 in amino acids: CASSYPSLAGAEQYF. DNA for the CDR3: TGTGCCAGCAGCTACCCGTCGCTAGCGGGAGCGGAGCAGTACTTC.

The CDR3 coding sequence is TGTGCCAGCAGCAAGGGACTAGACAACAATGAGCAGTTCTTC. It encodes CASSKGLDNNEQFF. This chain connects TRBV3-1 (or the pseudogene TRBV3-2) to TRBJ2-1, with 8 bases aligning to TRBD2. With 5 bases clipped from V and 5 bases from J, the junction kept 5 bases outside the gene matches. Germline V gene data show CDR1 as LGHDT and CDR2 as YNNKEL (reference sequence). The CDR3 consists of 14 residues.

The chain employs TRBV20-1 and TRBJ1-4, with unresolved D. The CDR3 runs 12 residues. Germline values: CDR1 DFQATT, CDR2 SNEGSKA (reference sequence). The V and J ends lost 3 bases and 8 bases respectively, with 10 bases between them. CDR3 nucleotide sequence: TGCAGTGCTAGTGCACTAAACGAAAAACTGTTTTTT. Protein product: CSASALNEKLFF.

The chain employs TRBV2 and TRBJ2-7; D gene uncertain. The CDR3 contains 13 residues. Germline CDR1 SNHLY, CDR2 FYNNEI. V was shortened by 8 bases and J by 6 bases, with 17 bases between the two germline ends. The CDR3 nucleotides read TGTGCCAGCGACCAGCTGGGCGTTAGCGAGCAGTACTTC. Protein sequence: CASDQLGVSEQYF.